The rows below give T cell receptor beta chains drawn from one sample of a study of blood T cell repertoires in COVID-19. Method: immunoSEQ multiplex PCR; TCRdb's copy keeps in-frame clones and lacks some. This sample carries under 90,000 clones, approximately 83% of them seen once, and the ten largest clones take approximately 40%. The sequencing sample was made of peripheral blood. The receptors were gathered from an elderly man with acute or convalescent COVID-19. The CDR3 runs from the conserved cysteine through the conserved F or W. Size is omitted from some rows. Given values are once, few, many or a class for expanded clones.

clone_size j_call v_call cdr3_aa
- TRBJ2-1 TRBV19 CASSIWTGGKYNEQFF
- TRBJ2-1 TRBV10-1 CASSESAGLAGGGNEQFF
- TRBJ2-5 TRBV7-2 CASSLASGKETQYF
- TRBJ2-2 TRBV28 CASSFNRPNTGELFF
- TRBJ2-3 TRBV29-1 CSVVRGRADTQYF
few TRBJ2-7 TRBV28 CASSRSDGRDEQYF
- TRBJ1-4 TRBV9 CASSVGQGPFTNEKLFF
- TRBJ2-7 TRBV29-1 CSVASGPSYEQYF
- TRBJ2-1 TRBV9 CASSVVGTSEYNEQFF
- TRBJ2-5 TRBV29-1 CSVSSGLQETQYF
- TRBJ2-3 TRBV3-1/TRBV3-2 CASSQSGGGDTQYF
- TRBJ1-1 TRBV19 CASSETLNTEAFF
- TRBJ2-7 TRBV6-2/TRBV6-3 CASSYRAGLALLYEQYF
- TRBJ2-3 TRBV6-1 CASSEAWGLLSTDTQYF
- TRBJ2-5 TRBV28 CASTPHDGGAGLMYF
- TRBJ2-7 TRBV28 CASTLDGLAGAEQYF
- TRBJ1-1 TRBV5-4 CASSLEDTNTEAFF
few TRBJ1-5 TRBV5-1 CASSWEGDQPQHF
- TRBJ1-2 TRBV5-1 CASSLAQISYGYTF
- TRBJ2-7 TRBV28 CASSLFSSGRIEQYF
- TRBJ1-2 TRBV30 CAWSPKPGQYGYTF
- TRBJ1-1 TRBV27 CASSPSMNTEAFF
- TRBJ1-5 TRBV6-1 CASSESTGGSNQPQHF
- TRBJ1-1 TRBV5-4 CASSLGRRGGTEAFF
few TRBJ2-5 TRBV4-1 CASSPLSGTGQETQYF
- TRBJ1-5 TRBV7-2 CASSSQVGNQPQHF